This T cell receptor beta chain stems from a study of blood T cell repertoires in COVID-19. For the study at large: Both acute and convalescent COVID-19 samples were obtained from the United States, Italy and Spain. Sources were T cells, B-cell-depleted T cells, or PBMCs; the material itself was cDNA or gDNA.

Authors' data handling: Cell counts per sample came from amplifying reference gene primers. The protocol was immunoSEQ multiplex PCR, while the TCRdb copy is restricted to in-frame clones and leaves out a portion. That table is the source of V, J and clone size, and D and trimming were worked out from the DNA. The sample records a few hundred thousand clones, roughly nine tenths being singletons. Germline V gene lookup returns CDR1 SGHTS and CDR2 YDEGEE. V gave up 10 bases and J gave up 5 bases, with 16 bases separating them. CDR3 size: 12 residues. Sample: PBMCs or T cells enriched from blood (not recorded which). The sequence was obtained from a woman aged 55-75 years who had recovered from COVID-19. This sequence joins TRBV5-8 and TRBJ2-7, with D possibly matching TRBD1 (6 bases). The CDR3 loop reads CAEPRGFDEQYF. CDR3 nucleotides: TGTGCCGAACCCAGGGGTTTCGACGAGCAGTACTTC.